The 13 T cell receptor beta chains given below trace back to one sample, sequenced in a study of blood T cell repertoires in COVID-19 (dated by TCRdb to the early 2020s). Library preparation used the immunoSEQ multiplex PCR assay. The immuneACCESS repertoire file appears here via TCRdb, limited to in-frame rearrangements. These files lack a portion of the clones; in checked studies, under half of the deficit traces to unresolved V genes, and the cause of the others is not known. This sample holds 120,000 or so clones; about 72% were observed only once. The top ten constitute more than 7.5% of the sample. The specimen was peripheral blood. The source is a woman aged 55-75 years with acute or convalescent COVID-19.

The genes are TRBV6-1 and TRBJ2-1, with D hard to call. The V end was cut by 1 base, the J end by 7 bases, with 8 bases between. The CDR3 spans 13 residues. Germline CDR1 MNHNS, CDR2 SASEGT. The CDR3 region is CASSEGYHNEQFF. The CDR3 coding sequence is TGTGCCAGCAGTGAAGGCTACCATAATGAGCAGTTCTTC.

This clone was picked up a small number of times. The gene calls are TRBV27 and TRBJ1-2; a weak D match, TRBD1 (5 bases). The CDR3 consists of 15 residues. CDR1 MNHEY and CDR2 SMNVEV come from the germline V gene (reference sequence). V lost 5 bases, J lost 4 bases, and 17 bases lay in between. CDR3: CASSPASGTSYGYTF. The CDR3 nucleotides read TGTGCCAGCAGTCCCGCCTCGGGGACTTCCTATGGCTACACCTTC.

The chain uses TRBV2 and TRBJ1-4, with 8 bases matching TRBD1. Germline loops: CDR1 SNHLY, CDR2 FYNNEI. V gave up 0 bases and J gave up 4 bases; unmatched junction bases: 4. The CDR3 covers 16 residues. CDR3 DNA sequence: TGTGCCAGCAGTGAAGCACGGACAGGGCTTAATGAAAAACTGTTTTTT. As protein: CASSEARTGLNEKLFF.

This clone was counted only a few times. This rearrangement joins TRBV20-1 to TRBJ1-3; 7 bases fit TRBD1. V dropped 3 bases and J dropped 0; count of bases not matched to a gene: 5. Germline values: CDR1 DFQATT, CDR2 SNEGSKA (reference sequence). This CDR3 is built from 15 residues. CDR3 in DNA: TGCAGTGCTAGTTCCCAGGGGGGCTCTGGAAACACCATATATTTT. Its translation is CSASSQGGSGNTIYF.

This chain links TRBV11-2 with TRBJ2-4; TRBD1 matches at 7 bases. V gave up 5 bases and J gave up 3 bases; unmatched junction bases: 10. The CDR3 length is 16 residues. Germline V gene sequence: CDR1 SGHAT, CDR2 FQNNGV. The CDR3 DNA reads TGTGCCAGCAGCCGCAGACAGGGTAGAGGCAAAAACATTCAGTACTTC. Translating it yields CASSRRQGRGKNIQYF.

The chain carries TRBV3-1 (or the pseudogene TRBV3-2) and TRBJ2-1; D is perhaps TRBD1 (6 bases). Germline assignment: CDR1 LGHDT and CDR2 YNNKEL (reference sequence). V shed 0 bases and J shed 4 bases, with 13 bases lying between them. The CDR3 is 16 residues long. Written as DNA, the CDR3 is TGTGCCAGCAGCCAAGAAAGCACAGGGAAATACAATGAGCAGTTCTTC. Amino acid sequence: CASSQESTGKYNEQFF.

V usage is TRBV7-9 and J usage is TRBJ1-1; D is ambiguous. CDR3 length: 15 residues. Trimming left V 2 bases short and J 0 bases short, with 10 bases between. Germline CDR1 SEHNR, CDR2 FQNEAQ (reference sequence). The CDR3 coding sequence is TGTGCCAGCAGCTTACGACAACTCATGAACACTGAAGCTTTCTTT. It is translated as CASSLRQLMNTEAFF.

The rearrangement links TRBV7-8 to TRBJ1-2; the match to TRBD1 covers 10 bases. The CDR3 totals 15 residues. Germline V CDR1 and CDR2: SGHVS, FQNEAQ. Trimming cost V 3 bases and J 4 bases; bases outside gene matches: 5. The CDR3 DNA sequence: TGTGCCAGCAGCTTGACAGGGGGCGCGATCTATGGCTACACCTTC. As protein: CASSLTGGAIYGYTF. The full variable domain, rest sourced from reference TRBV7-8 and TRBJ1-2, is GAGVSQSPRYKVAKRGQDVALRCDPISGHVSLFWYQQALGQGPEFLTYFQNEAQLDKSGLPSDRFFAERPEGSVSTLKIQRTQQEDSAVYLCASSLTGGAIYGYTFGSGTRLTVV.

V usage is TRBV4-3 and J usage is TRBJ2-1; a possible D gene is TRBD2 (6 bases). Germline CDR1 reads LGHNA; CDR2 reads YSLEER. Trimming took off 5 bases at V and 2 bases at J, with 7 bases between the two ends. This CDR3 has 13 amino acids. CDR3 sequence (DNA): TGCGCCAGCAGCAGGGAGGCCTACAATGAGCAGTTCTTC. Its protein product is CASSREAYNEQFF.

The chain links TRBV6-5 to TRBJ2-7; TRBD1 is a possible D gene (6 bases). V shed 6 bases and J shed 3 bases, with 6 bases lying between them. Germline lookup yields CDR1 MNHEY and CDR2 SVGAGI. This CDR3 has 11 amino acids. The CDR3 loop reads CASSRGYEQYF. For the CDR3, the DNA is TGTGCCAGCAGCAGGGGCTACGAGCAGTACTTC.

Only one count was recorded for this clone. The chain joins TRBV28 to TRBJ2-4; a possible D gene is TRBD2 (5 bases). The CDR3 length is 16 residues. V shed 7 bases and J shed 0 bases, with 16 bases lying between them. Germline V CDR1 and CDR2: MDHEN, SYDVKM. The CDR3 spells CASTGVQIIAKNIQYF. The CDR3 bases are TGTGCCAGCACCGGGGTTCAGATCATAGCCAAAAACATTCAGTACTTC.

V and J are TRBV29-1 and TRBJ2-1, with 7 bases that match TRBD2. The CDR3 runs to 12 residues. The V gene end was trimmed by 7 bases and the J gene end by 3 bases; junction bases not matched to a gene: 3. Per germline, CDR1 SQVTM and CDR2 ANQGSEA. The CDR3 sequence is CSGLADYNEQFF. The CDR3 DNA is TGCAGCGGTCTAGCGGACTACAATGAGCAGTTCTTC.

V and J are TRBV5-1 and TRBJ1-2; D may be TRBD1 (6 bases). The CDR3 is made up of 15 amino acids. V lost 0 bases and J 4 bases, leaving 13 bases between the germline ends. The germline V gene has CDR1 SGHRS and CDR2 YFSETQ. The CDR3 region is CASSLVQGKSYGYTF. The CDR3 DNA reads as TGCGCCAGCAGCTTGGTACAGGGTAAGAGCTATGGCTACACCTTC.